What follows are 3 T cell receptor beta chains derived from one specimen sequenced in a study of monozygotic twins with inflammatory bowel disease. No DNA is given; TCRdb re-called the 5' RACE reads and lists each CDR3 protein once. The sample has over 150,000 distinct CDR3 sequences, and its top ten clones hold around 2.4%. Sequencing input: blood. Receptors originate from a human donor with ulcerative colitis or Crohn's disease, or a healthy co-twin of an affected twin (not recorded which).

CDR3 residues: CASSLRAASYEQYF. This chain links TRBV7-9 with TRBJ2-7; TCRdb's assignment of TRBD2 cannot be checked, as there is no DNA. Germline V gives CDR1 SEHNR, CDR2 FQNEAQ (reference sequence). There are 14 residues in the CDR3.

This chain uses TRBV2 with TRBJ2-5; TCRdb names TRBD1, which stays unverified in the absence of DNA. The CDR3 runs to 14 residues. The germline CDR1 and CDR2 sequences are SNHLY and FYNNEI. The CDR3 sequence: CASNGQGGEETQYF.

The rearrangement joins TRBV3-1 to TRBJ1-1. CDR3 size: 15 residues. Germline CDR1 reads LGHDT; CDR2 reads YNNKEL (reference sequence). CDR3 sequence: CASSQGRDGNTEAFF. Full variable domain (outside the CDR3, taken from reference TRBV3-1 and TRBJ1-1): DTAVSQTPKYLVTQMGNDKSIKCEQNLGHDTMYWYKQDSKKFLKIMFSYNNKELIINETVPNRFSPKSPDKAHLNLHINSLELGDSAVYFCASSQGRDGNTEAFFGQGTRLTVV.